The text below deals with one T cell receptor (beta chain). Its antigen is not identified. Sequencing was performed with immunoSEQ multiplex PCR; in TCRdb, only in-frame clones are kept and a portion is missing. The data show more than 40,000 clones, with around 96% seen just once and about 1% held by the top ten. This specimen comes from a study of T cell clonotyping in hematopoietic cell transplantation. Study-wide results and caveats: Higher Inverse Simpson Index values in graft donor and pretransplant recipient predicted broader posttransplant TCR diversity. Without cell sorting, CD4 versus CD8 contributions remain unresolved. After transplant, recipient diversity fell while pathologically expanded clonotypes grew through day 180.

With 2 bases clipped from V and 5 bases from J, the junction kept 6 bases outside the gene matches. Germline values: CDR1 MNHNS, CDR2 SASEGT. This CDR3 region has 15 residues. The receptor was isolated from a man aged 25-45 years in good health. Some clones in this sample may be carry-over from other donors' samples. Sequenced: peripheral blood mononuclear cells. The J gene is TRBJ1-5, the V gene TRBV6-1; TRBD1 matches at 7 bases. CDR3 loop: CASSEMGQLHQPQHF. The CDR3 coding sequence is TGTGCCAGCAGTGAAATGGGACAGCTTCATCAGCCCCAGCATTTT.